Following are 25 T cell receptor beta chains from one sample sequenced in a study of T cells in Graves' hyperthyroidism and ophthalmopathy. TCR beta CDR3 regions were amplified from RNA transcripts. The HTBI primer set drove a first-round RT-PCR of the TCR CDR3. Each CDR3 protein gets one entry after TCRdb re-called the multiplex PCR reads with MiXCR. The sample shows about 580,000 distinct CDR3 sequences, roughly 50% of them seen only once. The source material was peripheral blood or thyroid tissue (not recorded which). Source of these receptors: a woman between 18 and 29 years old with Graves' hyperthyroidism.

The rearrangement joins TRBV10-3 to TRBJ2-3; 9 nucleotides match TRBD2. This CDR3 is built from 15 residues. CDR1 and CDR2 from the germline V gene are ENHRY and SYGVKD. V dropped 6 bases and J dropped 8; count of bases not matched to a gene: 12. Here the CDR3 DNA reads TGTGCCATCAGCGAGGCTAGCGGGATCGTTTCTACGCAGTATTTT. Its translation is CAISEASGIVSTQYF.

This chain joins TRBV7-2 and TRBJ2-2; D call uncertain. The CDR3 runs 16 residues. Per the germline V gene, CDR1 is SGHTA and CDR2 is FQGNSA. V gave up 2 bases and J gave up 6 bases, with 16 bases separating them. CDR3 amino acids: CASSLRHPPFAGELFF. As DNA, the CDR3 is TGTGCCAGCAGCTTAAGGCACCCGCCATTCGCCGGGGAGCTGTTTTTT.

The sample holds many counts of this clonotype. The CDR3 DNA reads as TGCAGTGTAAAGGGCAGGGGCCTCAATCAGCCCCAGCATTTT. It is translated as CSVKGRGLNQPQHF. The genes are TRBV20-1 and TRBJ1-5; TRBD1 is a possible D gene (6 bases). The CDR3 has 14 residues. V gave up 7 bases and J gave up 3 bases, with 16 bases separating them. Per germline, CDR1 DFQATT and CDR2 SNEGSKA (reference sequence).

The V gene is TRBV20-1, the J gene TRBJ1-4; D is unclear. The length of the CDR3 is 13 residues. Germline lookup yields CDR1 DFQATT and CDR2 SNEGSKA (reference sequence). V lost 6 bases and J lost 3, with 11 bases in between. The CDR3 DNA reads TGCAGTGCCAGTAGTCCGCCTAATGAAAAACTGTTTTTT. This encodes CSASSPPNEKLFF.

The chain combines TRBV15 with TRBJ1-5, with D perhaps TRBD1 (6 bases). Germline CDR1 and CDR2: LNHNV and YYDKDF (reference sequence). CDR3 length: 15 amino acids. V dropped 0 bases and J dropped 4 bases, with 10 bases sitting between them. As DNA, the CDR3 is TGTGCCACCAGCAGAGATGGGGGGCCAAATCAGCCCCAGCATTTT. Amino acid sequence: CATSRDGGPNQPQHF.

This clonotype was seen many times. V usage is TRBV12-3 or TRBV12-4 and J usage is TRBJ2-6; D gene unclear. CDR3 length: 18 amino acids. Trimming took 6 bases from V and 0 from J, leaving 18 bases between them. CDR3 region: CASSPPRRWDSGANVLTF. CDR3 in DNA: TGTGCCAGCAGCCCACCCCGGCGATGGGACTCTGGGGCCAACGTCCTGACTTTC.

The sample holds many counts of this clonotype. This chain joins TRBV6-1 and TRBJ1-2; D ambiguous. The CDR3 runs 13 residues. V was clipped by 6 bases and J by 4 bases, with 12 bases between them. CDR1 and CDR2 (germline): MNHNS, SASEGT. The CDR3 region has the DNA TGTGCCAGCAGGGCCGTACAACCCTATGGCTACACCTTC. Amino acid sequence: CASRAVQPYGYTF.

The sample holds many counts of this clonotype. The rearrangement links TRBV12-3 or TRBV12-4 to TRBJ1-2, with TRBD1 identical over 8 bases. V trimming: 5 bases; J trimming: 7 bases; junction bases outside the gene matches: 12. The CDR3 loop spans 15 amino acids. For the CDR3, the DNA is TGTGCCAGCAGTCGCCCAGGGGGCGCGTTTGGTGGCTACACCTTC. Protein: CASSRPGGAFGGYTF.

The chain joins TRBV7-7 to TRBJ2-5, with 12 bases identical to TRBD2. The junction had 6 bases not matched to a gene; V was cut back by 5 bases and J by 2 bases. The CDR3 extends over 16 amino acids. Germline values: CDR1 SSHAT, CDR2 FNYEAQ (reference sequence). CDR3 in amino acids: CASSRRLAGAQETQYF. The CDR3 DNA follows: TGTGCCAGCAGCAGGCGACTAGCGGGAGCTCAAGAGACCCAGTACTTC.

This clonotype was seen once. The V gene is TRBV20-1, the J gene TRBJ2-2, with a weak D call TRBD1 (6 bases). Germline values: CDR1 DFQATT, CDR2 SNEGSKA (reference sequence). V gave up 0 bases and J gave up 0 bases, with 11 bases separating them. The CDR3 spans 16 residues. The CDR3 DNA follows: TGCAGTGCTAGAGATTTGGCAGGGGCGAACACCGGGGAGCTGTTTTTT. It translates to CSARDLAGANTGELFF.

The V and J genes are TRBV20-1 and TRBJ2-7; 9 bases match TRBD2. CDR1 DFQATT and CDR2 SNEGSKA come from the germline V gene (reference sequence). Trimming at V came to 0 bases and at J to 3 bases, leaving 0 bases not matched to a gene. The CDR3 totals 13 residues. CDR3 coding DNA: TGCAGTGCTAGAGAGCGGGAGGGCTACGAGCAGTACTTC. This sequence encodes CSAREREGYEQYF.

This clonotype was seen many times. The chain carries TRBV19 and TRBJ1-2; 7 positions match TRBD1. CDR1 and CDR2 (germline): LNHDA, SQIVND (reference sequence). The CDR3 runs 14 residues. Trimming at V came to 6 bases and at J to 5 bases, leaving 9 bases not matched to a gene. CDR3 bases: TGTGCCAGTAGCCACCGGGACAGTTCATATGGCTACACCTTC. Its translation is CASSHRDSSYGYTF.

The gene calls are TRBV7-9 and TRBJ2-3; tentative D call: TRBD2 (6 bases). Germline lookup yields CDR1 SEHNR and CDR2 FQNEAQ (reference sequence). The CDR3 is made up of 15 amino acids. Trimming removed 5 bases at V and 2 bases at J, with 14 bases between. CDR3 DNA sequence: TGTGCCAGCAGCCCGGACTACCCTTCCACAGATACGCAGTATTTT. This translates into CASSPDYPSTDTQYF.

Notes on this clonotype: Since no conserved phenylalanine or tryptophan closes the CDR3, a read error is the likely cause. The limits of the CDR3 on the DNA are not certain, so only TCRdb's listed CDR3 is given. The chain joins TRBV10-3 to TRBJ1-1; the table's D gene call, TRBD1, was not cross checked with the DNA. The CDR3 comprises 14 residues, both ends counted. The germline V gene encodes CDR1 ENHRY and CDR2 SYGVKD. The CDR3 reads CAIQPGTGGTEASV.

This clonotype was detected ten times or more. The gene calls are TRBV5-6 and TRBJ2-7; 8 positions match TRBD1. Looked up from germline, CDR1 is SGHDT and CDR2 is YYEEEE. Germline trimming cut 4 bases from V and 7 bases from J; bases unmatched to any gene: 4. This CDR3 contains 12 residues. This CDR3 is CASSDRGGEQYF. DNA for the CDR3: TGTGCCAGCAGCGACAGGGGAGGAGAGCAGTACTTC.

This clonotype has ten or more counts. The chain recombines TRBV19 with TRBJ2-7; 9 bases agree with TRBD1. Unmatched junction bases numbered 6, after V lost 7 bases and J lost 5 bases. The CDR3 has 13 residues. The germline V gene has CDR1 LNHDA and CDR2 SQIVND (reference sequence). CDR3 region: CASNPGQGNEQYF. For the CDR3, the DNA is TGTGCCAGTAATCCGGGACAGGGTAACGAGCAGTACTTC.

Of note for this clonotype: As the CDR3 is not closed by the conserved phenylalanine or tryptophan, this likely results from a read error. The DNA is omitted, as the CDR3 cannot be located on it reliably, and the CDR3 follows TCRdb's listing. This chain joins TRBV5-1 and TRBJ2-7; TRBD2 is the table's D call, not checked against the DNA. Germline values: CDR1 SGHRS, CDR2 YFSETQ. Including both end residues, the CDR3 is 9 amino acids long. The CDR3 protein is CASSWGLVG.

The gene calls are TRBV25-1 and TRBJ1-2; D may be TRBD1 (6 bases). The CDR3 loop spans 11 amino acids. CDR1 and CDR2 from the germline V gene are MGHDK and SYGVNS. The CDR3 DNA reads as TGTGCTAGTCAGGGGATGGGTGGCTACACCTTC. It specifies CASQGMGGYTF.

This clonotype was recorded at least ten times. The chain uses TRBV4-1 and TRBJ1-2; 10 bases align to TRBD1. Germline loops: CDR1 MGHRA, CDR2 YSYEKL. The length of the CDR3 is 16 residues. Germline trimming cut 4 bases from V and 4 bases from J; bases unmatched to any gene: 9. The CDR3 DNA reads TGCGCCAGCAGCCTCGGACCGGGACAGGGGCGCTATGGCTACACCTTC. It specifies CASSLGPGQGRYGYTF.

This clonotype was counted ten times or more. The chain employs TRBV29-1 and TRBJ2-7; 7 nucleotides align to TRBD1. The V and J ends lost 7 bases and 2 bases, in that order; junction bases with no gene match: 8. This CDR3 comprises 13 residues. CDR1 is SQVTM, CDR2 ANQGSEA, per germline. The CDR3 loop reads CSASQGQAYEQYF. CDR3 DNA sequence: TGCAGCGCTTCACAGGGGCAGGCCTACGAGCAGTACTTC.

This clonotype was found many times. V gene TRBV2 combines with J gene TRBJ1-6; D might be TRBD1 (5 bases). From germline, CDR1 is SNHLY and CDR2 FYNNEI. CDR3 length equals 14 residues. The V gene lost 7 bases and the J gene lost 5 bases, with 12 bases spanning the gap. CDR3 in amino acids: CASTSWGNNSPLHF. CDR3 nucleotides: TGTGCCAGCACTTCGTGGGGGAATAATTCACCCCTCCACTTT.

At least ten counts were recorded for this clonotype. The rearrangement joins TRBV7-9 to TRBJ2-7; no reliable D call. CDR1 is SEHNR, CDR2 FQNEAQ, per germline (reference sequence). Trimming cost V 3 bases and J 2 bases, with 8 bases left between them. CDR3 length: 13 residues. The CDR3, as DNA: TGTGCCAGCAGCTTGGGTCGGCCCTACGAGCAGTACTTC. As protein: CASSLGRPYEQYF.

This clonotype has a single count. The rearrangement links TRBV29-1 to TRBJ1-5; D gene ambiguous. Trimming took off 8 bases at V and 5 bases at J, with 13 bases between the two ends. CDR1 and CDR2 from the germline V gene are SQVTM and ANQGSEA. The CDR3 extends over 12 amino acids. CDR3 sequence: CSPREWDQPQHF. CDR3 nucleotides: TGCAGCCCTCGGGAGTGGGATCAGCCCCAGCATTTT.

Points on this clonotype: A much larger clone is a single base away; this may be a read error. The chain carries TRBV7-8 and TRBJ1-2; maybe TRBD1 (5 bases). The V gene lost 9 bases and the J gene lost 6 bases, with 26 bases spanning the gap. The CDR3 has 16 amino acids. Germline V lookup: CDR1 SGHVS, CDR2 FQNEAQ. The DNA of the CDR3 is TGTGCCAGTAGTATTCCGACAGCCATGTCCACCCATGGCTACACCTTC. It specifies CASSIPTAMSTHGYTF.

There are many counts of this clonotype. The chain carries TRBV20-1 and TRBJ2-7, with 11 bases that match TRBD2. V shed 7 bases, J shed 5 bases, and the junction held 4 bases outside the gene matches. The CDR3 is made up of 12 amino acids. Germline CDR1 reads DFQATT; CDR2 reads SNEGSKA (reference sequence). The CDR3 is CSVPGLADEQYF. CDR3 bases: TGCAGTGTACCGGGACTAGCGGACGAGCAGTACTTC.